A selection of T cell receptor beta chains follows, all from one sample in a study of T cell repertoires in cytomegalovirus infection. TCRdb ran MiXCR on the reads and lists one entry per CDR3 protein. The sample lists some 99,000 distinct CDR3 sequences; around 28% were seen once. These TCRs are of unknown antigen specificity. Here the sequenced sample was CD8+ T cells from cultured PBMCs, taken from culture after CMV antigen stimulation. These receptors originate from a human donor in good health (CMV status not recorded). Some clones in this sample may be carry-over from other donors' samples. CDR3s include the opening cysteine and the closing phenylalanine or tryptophan. Fields, in order: D gene, V gene, clone size, J gene, CDR3 DNA, CDR3 protein. D genes are given only for firm matches. For some rows the clone size is stated as once, few or many, or as a class when expanded; others skip it.

TRBD1	TRBV6-2/TRBV6-3	-	TRBJ1-5	TGTGCCTCCGGGACAGGGGGTTATAGGCCCCAGCATTTT	CASGTGGYRPQHF
-	TRBV19	many	TRBJ2-2	TGTGCCAGTAATAGTGGGTGGCACACCGGGGAGCTGTTTTTT	CASNSGWHTGELFF
-	TRBV6-5	few	TRBJ1-1	TGTGCCAGCAGTTACTCCGGGACGCAGGAGTTCTTT	CASSYSGTQEFF
TRBD1	TRBV20-1	-	TRBJ1-6	TGCAGTGCTGGAGACGGGACAGGAATAAATTCACCCCTCCACTTT	CSAGDGTGINSPLHF
-	TRBV28	few	TRBJ1-6	TGTGCCAGCAGGGTGGAGAGTTATAATTCACCCCTCCACTTT	CASRVESYNSPLHF
TRBD1	TRBV18	once	TRBJ2-3	TGTGCCAGCTCACCCCCTACAGGGGACACAGATACGCAGTATTTT	CASSPPTGDTDTQYF
-	TRBV6-5	-	TRBJ2-5	TGTGCCAGCAGTTACTCCGGGGAGACCCAGTACTTC	CASSYSGETQYF
TRBD2	TRBV7-2	many	TRBJ2-1	TGTGCCAGCAGCTATTGGACTAGCGGGGGGGCGGGTGAGCAGTTCTTC	CASSYWTSGGAGEQFF
TRBD2	TRBV20-1	-	TRBJ2-3	TGCAGTGCCCCGGGGACTAGCGGGGGGCCCACAGATACGCAGTATTTT	CSAPGTSGGPTDTQYF
TRBD1	TRBV19	-	TRBJ1-5	TGTGCCAGTAGTATAGATCTCGGACAGGGGATGAATCAGCCCCAGCATTTT	CASSIDLGQGMNQPQHF
-	TRBV5-6	few	TRBJ1-1	TGTGCCAGCAGCCCACAGATCGTCGCTGAAGCTTTCTTT	CASSPQIVAEAFF
TRBD1	TRBV7-3	-	TRBJ2-7	TGTGCCAGCAGCTCCATTACAGGGGCCGAATCCTACGAGCAGTACTTC	CASSSITGAESYEQYF
-	TRBV27	-	TRBJ2-1	TGTGCCAGCACCCAAAGCGTACTAGACCACTACAATGAGCAGTTCTTC	CASTQSVLDHYNEQFF
TRBD2	TRBV19	-	TRBJ2-1	TGTGCCAGTAGTCCCACCCCGGGGGGTTACAATGAGCAGTTCTTC	CASSPTPGGYNEQFF
TRBD1	TRBV5-1	few	TRBJ2-3	TGCGCCAGCAGCCCCGGACAGGAAAGCACAGATACGCAGTATTTT	CASSPGQESTDTQYF